The 31 T cell receptor beta chains below come from one sample, sequenced in a study of shared clonotypes between healthy human individuals. Method: immunoSEQ multiplex PCR; TCRdb's copy keeps in-frame clones and lacks some. The table lists 530,000 or so clones, 60% to 80% of them singletons. Material for sequencing was PBMCs. These receptors were obtained from a woman in her thirties or forties in good health. Some clones in this sample may be carry-over from other donors' samples.

The chain carries TRBV11-3 and TRBJ2-2, with D tentatively TRBD2 (6 bases). In germline, CDR1 is SGHNT, CDR2 YENEEA. The CDR3 covers 15 residues. The V end was cut by 5 bases, the J end by 3 bases, with 13 bases between. The CDR3 is CASSPPPGDTGELFF. CDR3 coding DNA: TGTGCCAGCAGCCCCCCCCCGGGGGACACCGGGGAGCTGTTTTTT.

The chain carries TRBV11-2 and TRBJ1-1, with D uncertain. The germline CDR1 and CDR2 sequences are SGHAT and FQNNGV. Trimming left V 2 bases short and J 1 base short, with 8 bases between. This CDR3 contains 14 residues. CDR3 sequence (DNA): TGTGCCAGCAGCTTACAGCCGCAGAACACTGAAGCTTTCTTT. Amino acid sequence: CASSLQPQNTEAFF.

This sequence joins TRBV5-4 and TRBJ2-7, with D tentatively TRBD1 (6 bases). Looked up from germline, CDR1 is SGHNT and CDR2 is YYREEE (reference sequence). CDR3 length equals 14 residues. V was cut by 4 bases and J by 4 bases, with 15 bases left in between. DNA for the CDR3: TGTGCCAGCAGCCCCGGGACACAGACTTACGAGCAGTACTTC. Its translation is CASSPGTQTYEQYF.

The chain combines TRBV2 with TRBJ1-3, with D hard to call. Germline V gene lookup returns CDR1 SNHLY and CDR2 FYNNEI. CDR3 length: 16 amino acids. The V and J ends lost 6 bases and 1 base respectively, with 16 bases between them. The CDR3 is CASREGGSLSGNTIYF. The CDR3 DNA reads as TGTGCCAGCAGAGAGGGTGGGAGTCTATCTGGAAACACCATATATTTT. The full variable domain, with the rest looked up from reference TRBV2 and TRBJ1-3, is EPEVTQTPSHQVTQMGQEVILRCVPISNHLYFYWYRQILGQKVEFLVSFYNNEISEKSEIFDDQFSVERPDGSNFTLKIRSTKLEDSAMYFCASREGGSLSGNTIYFGEGSWLTVV.

The genes are TRBV30 and TRBJ1-3; no definite D call. Germline V lookup: CDR1 GTSNPN, CDR2 SVGIG (reference sequence). The CDR3 totals 12 residues. Trimming took off 5 bases at V and 7 bases at J, with 12 bases between the two ends. CDR3 in DNA: TGTGCCTGGTCAACCCAGAGGAACACCATATATTTT. This translates into CAWSTQRNTIYF.

The CDR3 sequence is CASSRGGTGGVNEQFF. The DNA for the CDR3 is TGTGCCAGCAGCCGTGGTGGGACAGGGGGAGTCAATGAGCAGTTCTTC. The chain employs TRBV7-2 and TRBJ2-1, with 11 bases aligning to TRBD1. Germline loops: CDR1 SGHTA, CDR2 FQGNSA. The ends lost 5 bases at V and 6 bases at J; junction bases unmatched: 9. There are 16 residues in the CDR3.

The chain uses TRBV28 and TRBJ1-1, with no clear D. Germline V gene sequence: CDR1 MDHEN, CDR2 SYDVKM. The CDR3 is 15 residues long. Trimming stripped 6 bases from V and 4 bases from J, with 18 bases between. CDR3 DNA: TGTGCCAGCAGACCTAACTGGGGTATAGGCACTGAAGCTTTCTTT. It is translated as CASRPNWGIGTEAFF.

The V gene is TRBV21-1, the J gene TRBJ2-7; the DNA was not used to check the table's D call, TRBD2. TRBV21-1 is termed a pseudogene. The length of the CDR3 is 21 residues. The CDR3 sequence is CASSKRVSRGLAGEPSYEQYF. CDR3 nucleotides: TGTGCCAGCAGCAAAAGGGTGTCTAGGGGACTAGCGGGCGAACCCTCCTACGAGCAGTACTTC.

This chain links TRBV5-1 with TRBJ1-2, with D perhaps TRBD1 (5 bases). Trimming removed 3 bases from V and 2 bases from J, with 11 bases in between. The CDR3 extends over 14 amino acids. Germline V CDR1 and CDR2: SGHRS, YFSETQ. CDR3 DNA sequence: TGCGCCAGCAGCTCCCTCCAGGGAAACTATGGCTACACCTTC. Its protein is CASSSLQGNYGYTF.

The chain has TRBV19 and TRBJ2-6; the D is unclear. The germline gives CDR1 LNHDA, CDR2 SQIVND (reference sequence). The CDR3 runs to 15 residues. Trimming shortened V by 7 bases and J by 0 bases, and 10 bases separated the two germline ends. In nucleotides, the CDR3 is TGTGCCAGTACATCGGCGGCCTCTGGGGCCAACGTCCTGACTTTC. Its protein is CASTSAASGANVLTF.

This clone was observed once. The rearrangement uses TRBV10-2 and TRBJ2-2; D is possibly TRBD1 (5 bases). CDR3 length: 11 amino acids. Germline values: CDR1 WSHSY, CDR2 SAAADI. Trimming removed 6 bases from V and 6 bases from J, with 5 bases in between. The CDR3 DNA follows: TGCGCCAGCAGCAGGGCCGGGGAGCTGTTTTTT. It yields the protein CASSRAGELFF.

This clone was counted a few times. V usage is TRBV7-2 and J usage is TRBJ1-4, with D uncertain. CDR1 and CDR2 from the germline V gene are SGHTA and FQGNSA. This CDR3 contains 15 residues. The V end lost 2 bases, the J end lost 4 bases, and 11 bases lay between the germline ends. The CDR3 sequence is CASSLTPGVNEKLFF. Written as DNA, the CDR3 is TGTGCCAGCAGCTTAACCCCCGGGGTTAATGAAAAACTGTTTTTT. Based on the CDR3 plus reference TRBV7-2 and TRBJ1-4, the full variable domain is GAGVSQSPSNKVTEKGKDVELRCDPISGHTALYWYRQSLGQGLEFLIYFQGNSAPDKSGLPSDRFSAERTGGSVSTLTIQRTQQEDSAVYLCASSLTPGVNEKLFFGSGTQLSVL.

The chain couples TRBV27 to TRBJ2-7; 8 bases match TRBD1. The CDR3 sequence is 13 residues long. Per germline, CDR1 MNHEY and CDR2 SMNVEV (reference sequence). Trimming removed 3 bases from V and 7 bases from J; junction bases left unmatched: 5. CDR3 in DNA: TGTGCCAGCAGTTTTGGCCGGGACAGGGAGCAGTACTTC. It translates to CASSFGRDREQYF.

A remark on this clone: Other DNA sequences in the sample encode the same CDR3. This chain joins TRBV30 and TRBJ1-5, with unresolved D. Trimming took off 1 base at V and 3 bases at J, with 7 bases between the two ends. The CDR3 consists of 13 residues. CDR1 and CDR2 from the germline V gene are GTSNPN and SVGIG (reference sequence). CDR3 sequence reads: CAWSGKSNQPQHF. The CDR3 nucleotides are TGTGCCTGGAGTGGTAAATCCAATCAGCCCCAGCATTTT.

The gene calls are TRBV11-2 and TRBJ2-1, with TRBD2 matching 12 bases. Germline V CDR1 and CDR2: SGHAT, FQNNGV. This CDR3 spans 15 amino acids. With 3 bases clipped from V and 9 bases from J, the junction kept 6 bases outside the gene matches. CDR3 sequence (DNA): TGTGCCAGCAGCTTGGCGACTAGCGGGAGTACTGAGCAGTTCTTC. The encoded protein is CASSLATSGSTEQFF.

V is TRBV28 and J is TRBJ2-2; maybe TRBD1 (5 bases). The V end lost 5 bases, the J end lost 3 bases, and 7 bases lay between the germline ends. CDR1 MDHEN and CDR2 SYDVKM come from the germline V gene. This CDR3 comprises 13 residues. CDR3 in DNA: TGTGCCAGCAGTAGACAGTACACCGGGGAGCTGTTTTTT. Translating gives CASSRQYTGELFF.

The chain uses TRBV30 and TRBJ2-5, with D perhaps matching TRBD2 (6 bases). The CDR3 is 14 amino acids. Germline CDR1 reads GTSNPN; CDR2 reads SVGIG (reference sequence). Trimming took 4 bases from V and 1 from J, leaving 13 bases between them. CDR3 region: CAWNRPGSQETQYF. Here the CDR3 DNA reads TGTGCCTGGAACAGACCCGGGAGCCAAGAGACCCAGTACTTC.

The chain links TRBV7-2 to TRBJ2-7; D might be TRBD1 or TRBD2, each matching 5 bases. V was pared by 5 bases and J by 5 bases, with 19 bases between. Germline assignment: CDR1 SGHTA and CDR2 FQGNSA. The CDR3 runs to 15 residues. CDR3 sequence (DNA): TGTGCCAGCAGCACCGGGGCCCCAAGACGAGACGAGCAGTACTTC. Translated: CASSTGAPRRDEQYF.

About this clone itself: The junction does not match germline at one end; this may be a read error. The gene calls are TRBV27 and TRBJ2-7, with 14 nucleotides matching TRBD2. The CDR3 sequence is 15 residues long. Germline V lookup: CDR1 MNHEY, CDR2 SMNVEV (reference sequence). The CDR3 coding sequence is TGTGCCAGCAGCAGGGGGGGACTAGCGGGAGTGGATTTCGCCTTC. It is translated as CASSRGGLAGVDFAF.

This clone was detected only a few times. The genes are TRBV9 and TRBJ2-2; the match to TRBD2 covers 9 bases. J was trimmed by 0 bases and V by 3 bases; bases with no gene match: 3. Germline V gives CDR1 SGDLS, CDR2 YYNGEE. The CDR3 is 16 amino acids. The CDR3 protein is CASSASSGANTGELFF. The CDR3 coding sequence is TGTGCCAGCAGCGCCTCTAGCGGGGCGAACACCGGGGAGCTGTTTTTT.

Here the CDR3 reads CASSLAGAGNTIYF. The CDR3, as DNA: TGTGCCAGCAGCTTAGCGGGGGCTGGAAACACCATATATTTT. The chain employs TRBV7-6 and TRBJ1-3, with D perhaps matching TRBD1 (5 bases). The CDR3 contains 14 residues. CDR1 SGHVS and CDR2 FNYEAQ come from the germline V gene. Trimming removed 0 bases from V and 2 bases from J, with 5 bases in between.

This sequence joins TRBV30 and TRBJ1-4, with a weak D call TRBD1 (5 bases). The ends were cut back, 7 bases at V and 8 bases at J, with 14 bases in the middle. Germline V gene data show CDR1 as GTSNPN and CDR2 as SVGIG (reference sequence). This CDR3 contains 12 residues. The CDR3 is CALATGGEKLFF. DNA for the CDR3: TGTGCCTTGGCTACTGGGGGGGAAAAACTGTTTTTT.

The rearrangement uses TRBV5-4 and TRBJ2-5; D is possibly TRBD1 or TRBD2 (5 bases each). This CDR3 is 14 amino acids long. V lost 1 base and J lost 5, with 12 bases in between. The germline V gene has CDR1 SGHNT and CDR2 YYREEE (reference sequence). CDR3 region: CASSLSAGTETQYF. CDR3 nucleotide sequence: TGTGCCAGCAGCTTGAGCGCAGGGACGGAGACCCAGTACTTC.

A single count supports this clone. The chain is built from TRBV14 and TRBJ2-1; a possible D gene is TRBD2 (5 bases). Trimming left V 8 bases short and J 4 bases short, with 15 bases between. The germline gives CDR1 SGHDN, CDR2 FVKESK. The CDR3 contains 14 residues. For the CDR3, the DNA is TGTGCCAGCTCCCGGGATCCCTATTACAATGAGCAGTTCTTC. Translation: CASSRDPYYNEQFF.

V is TRBV18 and J is TRBJ2-7, with 8 bases fitting TRBD1. Germline V CDR1 and CDR2: KGHSH, LQKENI. This CDR3 has 17 amino acids. J lost 5 bases, V lost 0 bases, and 12 bases had no gene match. Here the CDR3 reads CASSPPWQGARRHEQYF. The CDR3 DNA reads TGTGCCAGCTCACCACCTTGGCAGGGGGCACGTCGTCACGAGCAGTACTTC.

V gene TRBV19 combines with J gene TRBJ1-2, with 10 bases fitting TRBD1. The CDR3 length is 16 residues. Germline V gives CDR1 LNHDA, CDR2 SQIVND (reference sequence). J was trimmed by 4 bases and V by 5 bases; bases with no gene match: 10. The CDR3 is CASSLAGTGDGYGYTF. In nucleotides, the CDR3 is TGTGCCAGTAGTCTCGCCGGGACAGGGGACGGCTATGGCTACACCTTC.

This rearrangement joins TRBV5-1 to TRBJ1-1, with a tentative D call TRBD1 (5 bases). Trimming removed 4 bases from V and 5 bases from J, with 15 bases in between. This CDR3 has 14 amino acids. Germline V gives CDR1 SGHRS, CDR2 YFSETQ. As DNA, the CDR3 is TGCGCCAGCAGCCAGGACCAGGGACGGACTGAAGCTTTCTTT. It codes for CASSQDQGRTEAFF. The variable domain in full, completed from reference TRBV5-1 and TRBJ1-1, reads KAGVTQTPRYLIKTRGQQVTLSCSPISGHRSVSWYQQTPGQGLQFLFEYFSETQRNKGNFPGRFSGRQFSNSRSEMNVSTLELGDSALYLCASSQDQGRTEAFFGQGTRLTVV.

The rearrangement uses TRBV7-2 and TRBJ2-2; possible D gene TRBD2, 5 bases. V gave up 2 bases and J gave up 5 bases, with 15 bases separating them. The CDR3 spans 16 residues. Germline CDR1 and CDR2: SGHTA and FQGNSA. Here the CDR3 reads CASSLNSGLATGELFF. CDR3 nucleotides: TGTGCCAGCAGCTTAAATTCGGGCCTAGCAACCGGGGAGCTGTTTTTT.

This clone was observed a few times. The chain carries TRBV7-8 and TRBJ1-5; D gene unclear. Germline V gives CDR1 SGHVS, CDR2 FQNEAQ. V lost 2 bases and J 9 bases, leaving 8 bases between the germline ends. The CDR3 sequence is 12 residues long. The CDR3 is CASSLPDGPQHF. CDR3 DNA: TGTGCCAGCAGCTTACCGGACGGGCCCCAGCATTTT.

This sequence joins TRBV7-2 and TRBJ2-7, with D possibly matching TRBD2 (5 bases). Trimming shortened V by 0 bases and J by 4 bases, and 10 bases separated the two germline ends. The CDR3 consists of 14 residues. Germline lookup yields CDR1 SGHTA and CDR2 FQGNSA. The CDR3 sequence is CASSLALSGYEQYF. The CDR3 nucleotides are TGTGCCAGCAGCTTAGCGCTTTCGGGATACGAGCAGTACTTC.

Ten or more counts support this clone. This sequence joins TRBV7-3 and TRBJ1-1; D is unresolved. The ends were cut back, 1 base at V and 3 bases at J, with 15 bases in the middle. From germline, CDR1 is SGHTA and CDR2 FQGTGA. This CDR3 spans 16 amino acids. The CDR3 here is CASSLRGGSRDTEAFF. DNA for the CDR3: TGTGCCAGCAGCTTAAGAGGTGGTTCTAGGGACACTGAAGCTTTCTTT.